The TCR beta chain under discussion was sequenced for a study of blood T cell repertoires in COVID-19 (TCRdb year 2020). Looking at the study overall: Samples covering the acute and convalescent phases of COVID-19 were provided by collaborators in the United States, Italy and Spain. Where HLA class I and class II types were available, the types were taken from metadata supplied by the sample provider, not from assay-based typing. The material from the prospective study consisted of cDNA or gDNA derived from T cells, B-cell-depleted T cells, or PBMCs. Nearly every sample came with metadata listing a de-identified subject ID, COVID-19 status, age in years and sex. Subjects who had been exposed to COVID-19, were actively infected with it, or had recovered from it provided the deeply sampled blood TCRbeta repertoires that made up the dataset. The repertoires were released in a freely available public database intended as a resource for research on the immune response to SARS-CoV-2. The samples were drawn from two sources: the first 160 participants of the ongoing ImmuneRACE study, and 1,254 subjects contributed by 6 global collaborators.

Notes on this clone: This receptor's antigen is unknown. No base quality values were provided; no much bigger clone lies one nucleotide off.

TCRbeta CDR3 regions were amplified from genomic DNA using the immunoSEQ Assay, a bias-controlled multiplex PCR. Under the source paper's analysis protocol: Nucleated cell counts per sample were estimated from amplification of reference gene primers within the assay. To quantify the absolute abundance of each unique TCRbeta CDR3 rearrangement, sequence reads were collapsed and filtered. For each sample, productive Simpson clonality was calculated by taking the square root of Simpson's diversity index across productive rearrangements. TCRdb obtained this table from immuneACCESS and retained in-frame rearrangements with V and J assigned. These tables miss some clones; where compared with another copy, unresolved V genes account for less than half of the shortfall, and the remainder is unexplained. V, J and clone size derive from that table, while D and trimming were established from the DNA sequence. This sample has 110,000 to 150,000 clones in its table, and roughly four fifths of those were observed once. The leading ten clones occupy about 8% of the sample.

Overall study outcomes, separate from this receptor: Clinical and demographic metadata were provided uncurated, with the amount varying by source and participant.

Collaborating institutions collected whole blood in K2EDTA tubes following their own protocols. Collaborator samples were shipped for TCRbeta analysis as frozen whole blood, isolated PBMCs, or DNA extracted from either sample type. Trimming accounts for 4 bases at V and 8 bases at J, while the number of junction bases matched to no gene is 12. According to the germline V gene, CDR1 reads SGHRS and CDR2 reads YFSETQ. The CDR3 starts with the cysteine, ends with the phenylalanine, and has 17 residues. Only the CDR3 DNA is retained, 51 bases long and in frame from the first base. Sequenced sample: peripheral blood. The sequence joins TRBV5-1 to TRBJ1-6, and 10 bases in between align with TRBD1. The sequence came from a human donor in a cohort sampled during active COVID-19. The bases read TGCGCCAGCAGCACCGGCCCCGGGACAGGGGATCATTCACCCCTCCACTTT. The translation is CASSTGPGTGDHSPLHF.